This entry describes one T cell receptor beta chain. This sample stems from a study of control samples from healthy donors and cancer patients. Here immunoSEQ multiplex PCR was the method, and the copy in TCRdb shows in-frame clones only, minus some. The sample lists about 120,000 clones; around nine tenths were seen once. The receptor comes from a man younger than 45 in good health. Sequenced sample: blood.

This CDR3 is CASSYNTPSGEAFF. The CDR3 coding sequence is TGTGCCAGCAGTTACAACACCCCGTCAGGGGAGGCTTTCTTT. The V and J genes are TRBV6-5 and TRBJ1-1; maybe TRBD1 (6 bases). With 2 bases removed from V and 11 bases from J, the gap between germline ends came to 18 bases. In germline, CDR1 is MNHEY, CDR2 SVGAGI. The CDR3 has 14 residues.